A selection of T cell receptor beta chains follows, all from one sample in a study of T cell responses to AZD1222 COVID-19 vaccine. Profiling relied on immunoSEQ multiplex PCR, and the TCRdb table lists in-frame clones only, not all of them. Found here are about 100,000 clones, about 90% of them singletons; the top ten hold around 1.7%. Material: peripheral blood, obtained on day 0 of AZD1222 vaccination. The receptors come from an adult in good health. CDR3s include the opening cysteine and the closing phenylalanine or tryptophan. A D gene is named only where the DNA matches it firmly. The listing skips clone size in some rows; elsewhere it reads once, few, many or a size class.

D gene | J gene | V gene | clone size | CDR3 protein | CDR3 DNA
TRBD1 | TRBJ2-1 | TRBV10-1 | - | CATSTDRAGYNEQFF | TGCGCCACCTCCACGGACAGGGCCGGCTACAATGAGCAGTTCTTC
- | TRBJ2-7 | TRBV13 | - | CASSPGEGVRNEQYF | TGTGCCAGCAGCCCAGGGGAAGGAGTAAGAAACGAGCAGTACTTC
TRBD1 | TRBJ1-6 | TRBV27 | - | CASSLSHRTGGNSPLHF | TGTGCCAGCAGTTTATCCCACCGGACAGGGGGGAATTCACCCCTCCACTTT
TRBD1 | TRBJ1-4 | TRBV11-2 | - | CASSPGVTGAEKLFF | TGTGCCAGCAGCCCAGGGGTGACAGGGGCCGAAAAACTGTTTTTT
- | TRBJ2-1 | TRBV3-1/TRBV3-2 | - | CASSGGLRGDNEQFF | TGTGCCAGCAGCGGGGGACTGAGGGGAGACAATGAGCAGTTCTTC
- | TRBJ2-7 | TRBV5-1 | - | CASSEGLESYEQYF | TGCGCCAGCAGCGAAGGGTTAGAGTCCTACGAGCAGTACTTC
- | TRBJ1-1 | TRBV3-1/TRBV3-2 | - | CASSPIQGTFSEAFF | TGTGCCAGCAGTCCTATACAGGGTACCTTCTCTGAAGCTTTCTTT
TRBD1 | TRBJ1-2 | TRBV6-5 | - | CASRLGQGDYGYTF | TGTGCCAGCAGGTTGGGACAGGGCGACTATGGCTACACCTTC
TRBD2 | TRBJ2-7 | TRBV5-6 | - | CASSLGLAGSSYEQYF | TGTGCCAGCAGCTTGGGACTAGCCGGTAGCTCCTACGAGCAGTACTTC
- | TRBJ1-1 | TRBV5-4 | - | CASSAPGQLNTEAFF | TGTGCCAGCAGCGCCCCGGGGCAGCTGAACACTGAAGCTTTCTTT
TRBD1 | TRBJ1-1 | TRBV5-5 | - | CASSKGQGNTEAFF | TGTGCCAGCAGCAAGGGACAGGGGAACACTGAAGCTTTCTTT
TRBD2 | TRBJ2-1 | TRBV7-3 | - | CASSLTLAGGWNEQFF | TGTGCCAGCAGCTTAACTTTAGCGGGAGGTTGGAATGAGCAGTTCTTC
- | TRBJ2-3 | TRBV18 | - | CASSLGLDTDTQYF | TGTGCCAGCTCCCTCGGACTTGACACAGATACGCAGTATTTT
TRBD1 | TRBJ1-5 | TRBV28 | - | CASSLGQARQPQHF | TGTGCCAGCAGCCTGGGACAGGCGAGACAGCCCCAGCATTTT
- | TRBJ2-2 | TRBV5-1 | - | CASSLAGDTGELFF | TGCGCCAGCAGCTTGGCCGGGGACACCGGGGAGCTGTTTTTT
- | TRBJ2-1 | TRBV18 | - | CASSRTQQGDEQFF | TGTGCCAGCTCACGAACCCAACAAGGCGATGAGCAGTTCTTC
- | TRBJ1-5 | TRBV7-7 | - | CAKYQPQHF | TGTGCCAAGTATCAGCCCCAGCATTTT
TRBD1 | TRBJ1-2 | TRBV5-1 | - | CASSPPGQGYGYTF | TGCGCCAGCAGCCCACCGGGACAGGGTTATGGCTACACCTTC
- | TRBJ2-2 | TRBV6-1 | - | CASSDQDSTGELFF | TGTGCCAGCAGTGACCAAGACTCAACCGGGGAGCTGTTTTTT
- | TRBJ1-6 | TRBV2 | - | CASSTGLSPLHF | TGTGCCAGCAGTACGGGGTTGTCACCCCTCCACTTT
- | TRBJ2-7 | TRBV12-3/TRBV12-4 | - | CASSLGYEQYF | TGTGCCAGCAGTTTAGGCTACGAGCAGTACTTC
- | TRBJ2-7 | TRBV2 | - | CASSGAYYEQYF | TGTGCCAGCAGTGGGGCATACTACGAGCAGTACTTC
- | TRBJ1-5 | TRBV5-1 | - | CASSSQGGNQPQHF | TGCGCCAGCAGCTCCCAGGGAGGCAATCAGCCCCAGCATTTT
- | TRBJ1-5 | TRBV29-1 | - | CSVRDMGGQPQHF | TGCAGCGTCAGGGACATGGGGGGTCAGCCCCAGCATTTT
- | TRBJ2-7 | TRBV12-3/TRBV12-4 | - | CASSFTTSYEQYF | TGTGCCAGCAGTTTCACCACAAGCTACGAGCAGTACTTC
- | TRBJ2-2 | TRBV11-3 | - | CASSSLGSPNTGELFF | TGTGCCAGCAGCTCCCTAGGGTCACCGAACACCGGGGAGCTGTTTTTT
- | TRBJ2-1 | TRBV7-6 | - | CASSEVGQPYNEQFF | TGTGCCAGCAGCGAGGTCGGACAGCCTTACAATGAGCAGTTCTTC
TRBD1 | TRBJ1-6 | TRBV2 | - | CASKGTGNSPLHF | TGTGCCAGTAAGGGGACAGGGAATTCACCCCTCCACTTT
TRBD1 | TRBJ1-2 | TRBV5-6 | - | CASSRGTGYGYTF | TGTGCCAGCAGCCGAGGGACAGGGTACGGCTACACCTTC
- | TRBJ2-7 | TRBV28 | - | CASSLPFGGRGLYEQYF | TGTGCCAGCAGTTTACCCTTCGGGGGCAGGGGATTGTACGAGCAGTACTTC
- | TRBJ2-5 | TRBV5-4 | once | CASSPTPSGFQETQYF | TGTGCCAGCAGCCCCACCCCGTCCGGTTTCCAAGAGACCCAGTACTTC
- | TRBJ2-1 | TRBV3-1/TRBV3-2 | - | CASSQTREPYNEQFF | TGTGCCAGCAGCCAAACCAGGGAGCCCTACAATGAGCAGTTCTTC
- | TRBJ2-7 | TRBV13 | - | CASSLTGLSYEQYF | TGTGCCAGCAGCTTAACAGGGCTCTCCTACGAGCAGTACTTC
- | TRBJ1-2 | TRBV19 | - | CASSIDLAPLTNYGYTF | TGTGCCAGTAGTATAGATCTCGCTCCTCTGACTAACTATGGCTACACCTTC
TRBD1 | TRBJ2-7 | TRBV6-5 | - | CASSHGTGVFYEQYF | TGTGCCAGCAGCCACGGGACAGGGGTCTTCTACGAGCAGTACTTC
- | TRBJ1-1 | TRBV30 | - | CAFPRDYTEAFF | TGTGCCTTCCCCAGGGACTACACTGAAGCTTTCTTT
- | TRBJ1-1 | TRBV7-3 | - | CASSLTRTNTEAFF | TGTGCCAGCAGCTTAACTAGGACCAACACTGAAGCTTTCTTT
TRBD2 | TRBJ2-3 | TRBV9 | - | CASSVGTSSTDTQYF | TGTGCCAGCAGCGTCGGGACTAGCAGCACAGATACGCAGTATTTT
- | TRBJ2-3 | TRBV24-1 | - | CATSDSGTNSDTQYF | TGTGCCACCAGTGATTCTGGGACCAACTCAGATACGCAGTATTTT
- | TRBJ1-1 | TRBV30 | - | CASGWNTEAFF | TGTGCCTCTGGATGGAACACTGAAGCTTTCTTT
- | TRBJ2-4 | TRBV28 | - | CASSFPEFGKNIQYF | TGTGCCAGCAGTTTTCCCGAGTTTGGCAAAAACATTCAGTACTTC
- | TRBJ1-3 | TRBV5-1 | - | CASSPGTGNTIYF | TGCGCCAGCAGCCCGGGGACTGGAAACACCATATATTTT
- | TRBJ2-2 | TRBV6-5 | - | CAIQRGVDTGELFF | TGTGCCATCCAAAGGGGGGTGGACACCGGGGAGCTGTTTTTT
- | TRBJ2-6 | TRBV6-5 | - | CASTMRSGANVLTF | TGTGCCAGCACCATGAGGTCTGGGGCCAACGTCCTGACTTTC
- | TRBJ2-7 | TRBV12-3/TRBV12-4 | - | CASSSTTGQYF | TGTGCCAGCAGCTCAACGACCGGGCAGTACTTC
- | TRBJ2-1 | TRBV6-1 | few | CASSDVWLAEQFF | TGTGCCAGCAGTGATGTGTGGCTAGCGGAGCAGTTCTTC
- | TRBJ1-2 | TRBV7-9 | - | CASSAQGLNYGYTF | TGTGCCAGCAGCGCACAGGGTCTTAACTATGGCTACACCTTC
- | TRBJ1-5 | TRBV19 | once | CASSILYQPQHF | TGTGCCAGTAGTATCCTATATCAGCCCCAGCATTTT